The T cell receptor (beta chain) described here comes from a study of shared clonotypes between healthy human individuals (dated by TCRdb to the early 2020s). At the level of the whole study: The cohort included three men and a couple of women between 18 and 49 years of age. Leukapheresis yielded between about 0.9 and 9.5 billion PBMCs per donor. Per donor, three plates each were used for CD4 naive and CD4 memory, two for CD8 naive, and one for CD8 memory. Blood TCR repertoires of a handful of healthy adults were deeply sequenced to estimate repertoire size and the extent of clonotype sharing between individuals. To increase sequencing depth and limit assay-specific biases, different laboratories used diverse techniques to prepare libraries and sequence TCR repertoires.

This clone was observed a single time. Its antigen is currently not known. One base away there is no much larger clone; base qualities are not given. Inclusive of the bounding cysteine and phenylalanine, the CDR3 is 13 residues long. The retained sequence is limited to the CDR3, 39 bases, with the frame set at the first base. V is shortened by 5 bases, J by 1 base, and the region joining them spans 9 bases. Based on the germline V gene (reference sequence), the CDR1 and CDR2 sequences are MNHNY and SVGAGI. For the CD8 naive samples, CD45RO-negative cells were positively selected for CCR7, yielding a CD45RA+CCR7+ population from which TemRA cells were excluded. The donors were healthy, HIV-negative adults with no recently reported acute infections or vaccinations. Every donor was a Caucasian adult living in Nashville, Tennessee, USA. Blood was obtained by leukapheresis, after which PBMCs were separated by Ficoll-Histopaque density gradient centrifugation and cryopreserved in liquid nitrogen vapor phase. Purity and quantity of every magnetically sorted T cell population were checked by analytical flow cytometry. From each sorted fraction, genomic DNA was isolated and quantified by UV absorbance on a Nanodrop 2000c.

Findings and caveats that apply to the study as a whole: Clonotypes shared by all four sorted-subset donors showed higher generation probabilities than non-shared clonotypes. Pairwise subsampling led to the expectation that sequencing depth would affect the degree of clonotype sharing among donors. Even with the large sequencing depth, rarefaction of the sorted-subset datasets indicated that sequencing was incomplete. When a few donors were compared, the shared fraction of clonotypes was around 5% for naive CD4, around 3.5% for naive CD8, 2.3% for memory CD4, and less than 0.5% for memory CD8. Naive subsets generally had larger estimated clonotype richness than memory subsets did. The small number of donors limited the genetic and exposure-history diversity represented. Sampling was restricted to blood, and TCR repertoires in tissue are likely to differ from TCR repertoires in blood.

Using the deep immunoSEQ assay, TCR CDR3 regions were amplified from genomic DNA by multiplex PCR. Genomic DNA extracted from each cell subset was distributed evenly over all wells of several immunoSEQ 96-well plates, and each plate served as one replicate. For sorted subsets, roughly 200 ng of genomic DNA, equivalent to 25,000 to 35,000 T cell genomes, went into each replicate PCR. The purified libraries were quantified using a Qubit 3.0 fluorometer, sized with a Bioanalyzer 2100, and then quantified again using the KAPA Library Quantification kit. Every immunoSEQ 96-well plate was sequenced on a separate single-read 150-cycle Illumina NextSeq 550 flow cell. For the original study's pipeline: The immunoSEQ output contained only junctional sequences without quality scores, so filtering could not match that applied to full-length reads. Sequences were annotated with PyIR, a Python wrapper for IgBLAST v1.9, using IMGT germline references to assign V/J genes and CDR3. Any read was removed if the V/J assignment was weak (E-value above 1e-6), the CDR3 was missing, or the read contained stop codons, out-of-frame junctions, or ambiguous translated residues. V3J clonotypes were defined as sequences sharing an identical inferred V gene, J gene, and CDR3 amino acid sequence. The percentage overlap between two repertoires was calculated by dividing the number of shared unique clonotypes by the size of the smaller repertoire. RTK rarefaction, the Chao1 estimator, and Recon v2.1 estimates of unobserved clonotypes were used to assess repertoire richness. OLGA was used to compute generation probabilities for all TCRbeta clonotypes that the gDNA method yielded from several donors. The table comes from immuneACCESS by way of TCRdb, which keeps in-frame sequences with V and J called. Part of the clones is missing from these tables; in studies checked, under half for an unresolved V gene and the rest for unknown reasons. From that table come the V and J calls and clone size; the DNA was used to work out D and trimming. The sample table records around 1.9 million clones; 80% to 95% of these occur just once. 1.5% to 2% of the sample is in the top ten clones.

This sequence originates from a young man in good health. Some clones in this sample may be carry-over from other donors' samples. The sample comprised naive CD8+ T cells from PBMCs. Read against the paper, the sample's cell subset or site label means: CD45RA+CCR7+. The chain uses TRBV6-6 and TRBJ2-7; no D segment can be confidently identified. The DNA sequence follows: TGTGCCAGCAGTCCCGACAATTCCTACGAGCAGTACTTC. It encodes CASSPDNSYEQYF.